This T cell receptor (beta chain) was recovered during a study of beta chain features in type 1 diabetes. CDR3 length: 15 amino acids. V was pared by 8 bases and J by 4 bases, with 20 bases between. Germline-derived CDR1 and CDR2 are GTSNPN and SVGIG (reference sequence). Expressed TCRB transcripts were sequenced because the isolated RNA had all been reverse transcribed beforehand. The data were produced by immunoSEQ multiplex PCR, yet TCRdb's version contains in-frame clones alone and is incomplete. The data show roughly 230,000 clones, with 7.5% to 10% seen just once and 0.034% held by the top ten.

Material for sequencing was naive CD4+ T cells from blood. This clonotype originated in a woman between 18 and 30 years old in good health. The chain couples TRBV30 to TRBJ2-2, with D tentatively TRBD2 (5 bases). The CDR3 loop is CARTKIGSSTGELFF. Here the CDR3 DNA reads TGTGCCCGAACGAAGATTGGGAGTAGCACCGGGGAGCTGTTTTTT.